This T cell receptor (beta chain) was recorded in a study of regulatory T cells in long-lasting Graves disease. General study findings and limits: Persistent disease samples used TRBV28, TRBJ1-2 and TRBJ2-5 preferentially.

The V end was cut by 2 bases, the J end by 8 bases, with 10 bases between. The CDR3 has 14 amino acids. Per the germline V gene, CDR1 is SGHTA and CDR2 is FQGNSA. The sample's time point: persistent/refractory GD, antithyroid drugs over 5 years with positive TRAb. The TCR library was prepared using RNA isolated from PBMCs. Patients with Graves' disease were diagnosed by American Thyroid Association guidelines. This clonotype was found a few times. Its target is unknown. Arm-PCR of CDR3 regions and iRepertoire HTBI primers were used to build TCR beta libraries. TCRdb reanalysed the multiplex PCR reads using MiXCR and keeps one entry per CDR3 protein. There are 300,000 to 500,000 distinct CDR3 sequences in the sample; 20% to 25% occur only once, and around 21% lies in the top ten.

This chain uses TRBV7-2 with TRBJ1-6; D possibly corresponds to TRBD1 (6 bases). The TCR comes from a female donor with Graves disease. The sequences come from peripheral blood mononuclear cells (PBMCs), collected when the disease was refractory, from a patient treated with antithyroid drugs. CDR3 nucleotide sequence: TGTGCCAGCAGCTTACAGGGGTGGGATTCACCCCTCCACTTT. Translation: CASSLQGWDSPLHF.